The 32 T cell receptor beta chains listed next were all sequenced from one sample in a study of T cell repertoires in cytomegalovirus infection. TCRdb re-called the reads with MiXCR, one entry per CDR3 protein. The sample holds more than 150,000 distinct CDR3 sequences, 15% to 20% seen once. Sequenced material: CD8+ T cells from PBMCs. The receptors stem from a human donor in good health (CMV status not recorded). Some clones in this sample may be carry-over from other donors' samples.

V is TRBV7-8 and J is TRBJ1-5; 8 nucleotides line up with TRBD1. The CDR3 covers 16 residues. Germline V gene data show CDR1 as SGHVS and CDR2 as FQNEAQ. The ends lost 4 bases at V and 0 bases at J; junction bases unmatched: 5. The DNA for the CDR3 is TGTGCCAGCAGCTACGGGACAGGTTATAGCAATCAGCCCCAGCATTTT. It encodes CASSYGTGYSNQPQHF.

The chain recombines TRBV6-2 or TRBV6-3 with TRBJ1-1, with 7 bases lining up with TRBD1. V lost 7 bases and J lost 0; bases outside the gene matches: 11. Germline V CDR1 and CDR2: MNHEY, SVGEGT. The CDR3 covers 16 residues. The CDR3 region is CASIDNLQGMNTEAFF. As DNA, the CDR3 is TGTGCCAGCATCGATAACTTACAGGGGATGAACACTGAAGCTTTCTTT.

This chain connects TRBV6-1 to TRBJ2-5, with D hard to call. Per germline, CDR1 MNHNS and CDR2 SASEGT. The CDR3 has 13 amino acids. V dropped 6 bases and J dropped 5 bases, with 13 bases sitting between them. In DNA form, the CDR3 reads TGTGCCAGCAGGTTTACAGAGCGTGAGACCCAGTACTTC. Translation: CASRFTERETQYF.

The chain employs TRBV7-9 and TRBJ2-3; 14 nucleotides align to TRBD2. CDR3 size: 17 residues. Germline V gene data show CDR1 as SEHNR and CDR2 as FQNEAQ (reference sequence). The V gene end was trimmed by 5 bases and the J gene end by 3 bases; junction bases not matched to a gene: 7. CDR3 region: CASSPRTSGGTTDTQYF. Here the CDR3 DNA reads TGTGCCAGCAGCCCGAGGACTAGCGGGGGGACGACAGATACGCAGTATTTT.

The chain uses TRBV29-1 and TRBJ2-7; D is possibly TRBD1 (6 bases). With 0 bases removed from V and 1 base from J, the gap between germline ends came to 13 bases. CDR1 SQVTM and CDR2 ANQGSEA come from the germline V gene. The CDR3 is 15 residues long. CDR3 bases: TGCAGCGTTGAAGATCTGGGGGCTGATTCCTACGAGCAGTACTTC. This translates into CSVEDLGADSYEQYF.

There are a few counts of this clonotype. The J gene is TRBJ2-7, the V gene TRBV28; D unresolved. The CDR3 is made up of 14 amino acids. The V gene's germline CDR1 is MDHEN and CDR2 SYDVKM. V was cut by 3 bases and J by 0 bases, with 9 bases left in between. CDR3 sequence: CASSFTQPSYEQYF. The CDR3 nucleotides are TGTGCCAGCAGTTTTACGCAACCCTCCTACGAGCAGTACTTC.

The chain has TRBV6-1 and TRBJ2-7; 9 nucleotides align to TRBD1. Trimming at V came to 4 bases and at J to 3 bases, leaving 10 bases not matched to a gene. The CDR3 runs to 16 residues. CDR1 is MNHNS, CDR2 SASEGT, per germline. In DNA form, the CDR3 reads TGTGCCAGCAGTGGGACCCAAGGGACAGGGAACTACGAGCAGTACTTC. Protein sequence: CASSGTQGTGNYEQYF.

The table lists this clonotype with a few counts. CDR3 bases: TGCAGCATGTTGAGTAATGAGCAGTTCTTC. Translation gives CSMLSNEQFF. This chain joins TRBV29-1 and TRBJ2-1; D is uncertain. Trimming took 8 bases from V and 7 from J, leaving 9 bases between them. This CDR3 has 10 amino acids. Germline CDR1 reads SQVTM; CDR2 reads ANQGSEA.

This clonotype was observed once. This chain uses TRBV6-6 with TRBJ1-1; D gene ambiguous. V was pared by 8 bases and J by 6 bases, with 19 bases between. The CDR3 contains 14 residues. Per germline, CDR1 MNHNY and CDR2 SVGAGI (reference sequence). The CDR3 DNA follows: TGTGCCAGCGTCCGGTCCGTGAGAACCGCTGAAGCTTTCTTT. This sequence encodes CASVRSVRTAEAFF.

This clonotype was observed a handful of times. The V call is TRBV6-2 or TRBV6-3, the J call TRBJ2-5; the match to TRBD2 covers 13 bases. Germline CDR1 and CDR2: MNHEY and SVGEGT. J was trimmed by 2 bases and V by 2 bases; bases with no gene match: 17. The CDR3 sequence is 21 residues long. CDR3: CASSYATRTSGSRRQQETQYF. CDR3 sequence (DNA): TGTGCCAGCAGTTACGCAACTAGGACTAGCGGGAGCCGACGACAACAAGAGACCCAGTACTTC.

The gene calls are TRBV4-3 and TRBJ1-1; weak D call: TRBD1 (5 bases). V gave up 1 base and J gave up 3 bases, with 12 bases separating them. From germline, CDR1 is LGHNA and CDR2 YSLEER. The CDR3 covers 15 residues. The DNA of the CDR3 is TGCGCCAGCAGCCAAGGAAAAGGGGCGGACACTGAAGCTTTCTTT. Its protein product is CASSQGKGADTEAFF.

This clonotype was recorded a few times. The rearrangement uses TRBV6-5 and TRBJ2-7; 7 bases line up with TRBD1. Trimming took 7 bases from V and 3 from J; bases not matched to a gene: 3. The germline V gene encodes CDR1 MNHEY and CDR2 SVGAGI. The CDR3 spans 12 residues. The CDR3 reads CASKAGGYEQYF. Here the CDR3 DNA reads TGTGCCAGCAAGGCAGGGGGCTACGAGCAGTACTTC.

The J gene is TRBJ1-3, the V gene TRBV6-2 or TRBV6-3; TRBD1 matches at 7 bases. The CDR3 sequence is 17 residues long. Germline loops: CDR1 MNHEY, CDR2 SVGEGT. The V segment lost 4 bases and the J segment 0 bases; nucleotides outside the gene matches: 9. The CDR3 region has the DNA TGTGCCAGCAGTTTCTACGAGACAGGGATCTCTGGAAACACCATATATTTT. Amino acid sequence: CASSFYETGISGNTIYF.

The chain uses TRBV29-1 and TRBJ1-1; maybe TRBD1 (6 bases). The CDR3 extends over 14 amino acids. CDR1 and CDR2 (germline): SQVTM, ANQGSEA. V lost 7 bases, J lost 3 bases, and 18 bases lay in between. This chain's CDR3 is CSAEGGGWDTEAFF. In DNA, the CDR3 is TGCAGCGCCGAGGGAGGGGGATGGGACACTGAAGCTTTCTTT.

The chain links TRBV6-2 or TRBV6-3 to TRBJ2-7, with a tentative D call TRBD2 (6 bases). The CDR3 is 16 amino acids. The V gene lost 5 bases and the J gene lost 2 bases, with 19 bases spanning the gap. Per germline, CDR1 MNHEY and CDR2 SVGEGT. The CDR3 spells CASSRRTGAVTYEQYF. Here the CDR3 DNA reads TGTGCCAGCAGTAGGAGGACGGGAGCGGTAACCTACGAGCAGTACTTC.

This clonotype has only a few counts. The CDR3 region is CASSLGTIRPNYGYTF. In DNA, the CDR3 is TGTGCCAGCAGCTTGGGCACCATTCGGCCTAACTATGGCTACACCTTC. The chain is built from TRBV7-2 and TRBJ1-2; D is undetermined. The V end lost 3 bases, the J end lost 0 bases, and 14 bases lay between the germline ends. The CDR3 has 16 amino acids. Germline V lookup: CDR1 SGHTA, CDR2 FQGNSA. The whole variable domain, remainder taken from reference TRBV7-2 and TRBJ1-2, is GAGVSQSPSNKVTEKGKDVELRCDPISGHTALYWYRQSLGQGLEFLIYFQGNSAPDKSGLPSDRFSAERTGGSVSTLTIQRTQQEDSAVYLCASSLGTIRPNYGYTFGSGTRLTVV.

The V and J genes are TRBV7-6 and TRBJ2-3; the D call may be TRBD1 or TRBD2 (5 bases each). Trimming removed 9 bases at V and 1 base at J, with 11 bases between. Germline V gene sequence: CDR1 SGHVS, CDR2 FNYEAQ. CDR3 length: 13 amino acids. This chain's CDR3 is CARSGPRTDTQYF. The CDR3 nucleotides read TGTGCCAGGTCGGGGCCGCGCACAGATACGCAGTATTTT.

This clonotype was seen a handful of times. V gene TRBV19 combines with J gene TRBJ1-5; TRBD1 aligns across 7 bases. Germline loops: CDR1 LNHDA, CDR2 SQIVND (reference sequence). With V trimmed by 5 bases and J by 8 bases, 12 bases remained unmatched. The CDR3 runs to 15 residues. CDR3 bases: TGTGCCAGTAGTCCCCGGGACAGCCGGGATGAGCCCCAGCATTTT. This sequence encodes CASSPRDSRDEPQHF.

The CDR3 region has the DNA TGCGCCAGCAGCCAAGGGCAATCGGGGAACACTGAAGCTTTCTTT. Protein: CASSQGQSGNTEAFF. V and J are TRBV4-3 and TRBJ1-1; D ambiguous. The ends were cut back, 1 base at V and 1 base at J, with 10 bases in the middle. CDR1 LGHNA and CDR2 YSLEER come from the germline V gene. The CDR3 consists of 15 residues.

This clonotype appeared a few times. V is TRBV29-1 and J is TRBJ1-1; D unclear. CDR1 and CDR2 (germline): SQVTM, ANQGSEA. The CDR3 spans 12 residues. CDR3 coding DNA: TGCGGTGGTGGGGATTTAGACACTGAAGCTTTCTTT. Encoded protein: CGGGDLDTEAFF.

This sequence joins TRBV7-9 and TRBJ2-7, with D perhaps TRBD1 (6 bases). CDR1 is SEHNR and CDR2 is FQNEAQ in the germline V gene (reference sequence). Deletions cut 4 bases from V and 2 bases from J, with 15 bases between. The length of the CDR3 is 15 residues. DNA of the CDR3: TGTGCCAGCAGCTCCCTATCCCAGGGGACCTACGAGCAGTACTTC. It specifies CASSSLSQGTYEQYF.

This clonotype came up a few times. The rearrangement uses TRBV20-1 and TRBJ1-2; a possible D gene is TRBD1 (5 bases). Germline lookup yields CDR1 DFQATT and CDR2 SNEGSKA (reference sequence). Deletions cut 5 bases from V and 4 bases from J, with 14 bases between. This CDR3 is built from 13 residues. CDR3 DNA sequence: TGCAGTGCTGATAGGGGTTTAACCTATGGCTACACCTTC. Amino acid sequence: CSADRGLTYGYTF.

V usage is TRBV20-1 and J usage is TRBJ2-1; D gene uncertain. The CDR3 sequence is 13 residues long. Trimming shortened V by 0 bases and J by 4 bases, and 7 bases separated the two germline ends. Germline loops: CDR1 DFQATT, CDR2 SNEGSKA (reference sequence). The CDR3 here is CSARDPGYNEQFF. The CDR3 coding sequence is TGCAGTGCTAGAGATCCCGGGTACAATGAGCAGTTCTTC.

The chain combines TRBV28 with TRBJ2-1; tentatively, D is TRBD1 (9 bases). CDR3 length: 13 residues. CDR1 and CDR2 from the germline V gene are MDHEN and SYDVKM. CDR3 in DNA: TGTGCTAGCGGGACAGGGATCTACAATGAGCAGTTCTTC. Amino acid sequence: CASGTGIYNEQFF.

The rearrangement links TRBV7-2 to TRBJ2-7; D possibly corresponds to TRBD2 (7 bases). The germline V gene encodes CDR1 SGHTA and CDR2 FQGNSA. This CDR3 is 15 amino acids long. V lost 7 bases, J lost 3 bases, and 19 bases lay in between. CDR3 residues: CASTWGGGSHYEQYF. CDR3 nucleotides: TGTGCCAGCACCTGGGGAGGGGGGTCCCACTACGAGCAGTACTTC. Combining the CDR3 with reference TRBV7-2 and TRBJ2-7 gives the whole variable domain GAGVSQSPSNKVTEKGKDVELRCDPISGHTALYWYRQSLGQGLEFLIYFQGNSAPDKSGLPSDRFSAERTGGSVSTLTIQRTQQEDSAVYLCASTWGGGSHYEQYFGPGTRLTVT.

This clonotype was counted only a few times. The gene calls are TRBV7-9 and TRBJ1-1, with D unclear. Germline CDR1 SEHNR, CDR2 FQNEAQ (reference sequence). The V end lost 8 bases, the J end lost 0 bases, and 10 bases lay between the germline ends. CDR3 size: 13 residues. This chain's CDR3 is CASLRLLNTEAFF. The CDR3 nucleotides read TGTGCCAGCCTCAGGTTACTGAACACTGAAGCTTTCTTT.

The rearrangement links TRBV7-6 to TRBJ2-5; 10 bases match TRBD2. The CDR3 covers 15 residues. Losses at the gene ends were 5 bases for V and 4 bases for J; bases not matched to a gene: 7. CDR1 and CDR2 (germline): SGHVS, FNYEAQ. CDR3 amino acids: CASSPRLAGAETQYF. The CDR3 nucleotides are TGTGCCAGCAGCCCCCGGCTAGCGGGAGCAGAGACCCAGTACTTC.

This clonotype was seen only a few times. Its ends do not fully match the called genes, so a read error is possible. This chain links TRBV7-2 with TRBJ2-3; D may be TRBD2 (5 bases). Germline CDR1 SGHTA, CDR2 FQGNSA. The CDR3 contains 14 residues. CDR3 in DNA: TGTGCCAGCAGCCTAGCCGGGCCATCAGATACGCAGTATTTT. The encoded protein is CASSLAGPSDTQYF. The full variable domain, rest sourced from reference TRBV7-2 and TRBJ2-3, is GAGVSQSPSNKVTEKGKDVELRCDPISGHTALYWYRQSLGQGLEFLIYFQGNSAPDKSGLPSDRFSAERTGGSVSTLTIQRTQQEDSAVYLCASSLAGPSDTQYFGPGTRLTVL.

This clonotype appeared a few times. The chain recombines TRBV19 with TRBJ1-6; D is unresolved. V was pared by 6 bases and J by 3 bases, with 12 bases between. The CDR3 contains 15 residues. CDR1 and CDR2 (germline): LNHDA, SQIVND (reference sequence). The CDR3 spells CASRAGRNYNSPLHF. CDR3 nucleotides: TGTGCCAGTAGGGCCGGGCGGAACTATAATTCACCCCTCCACTTT.

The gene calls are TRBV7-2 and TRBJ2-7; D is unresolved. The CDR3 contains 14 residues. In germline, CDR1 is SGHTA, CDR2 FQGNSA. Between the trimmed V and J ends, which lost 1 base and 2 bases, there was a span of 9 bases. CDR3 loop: CASSLVTDAYEQYF. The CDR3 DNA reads TGTGCCAGCAGCTTAGTTACGGATGCCTACGAGCAGTACTTC.

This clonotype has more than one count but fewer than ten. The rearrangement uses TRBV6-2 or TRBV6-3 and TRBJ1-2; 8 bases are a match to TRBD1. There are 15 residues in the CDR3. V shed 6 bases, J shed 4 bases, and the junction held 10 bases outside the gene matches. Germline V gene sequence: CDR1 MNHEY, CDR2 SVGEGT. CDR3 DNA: TGTGCCAGCAGACGACGGGACAGGTTGACCTATGGCTACACCTTC. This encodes CASRRRDRLTYGYTF.

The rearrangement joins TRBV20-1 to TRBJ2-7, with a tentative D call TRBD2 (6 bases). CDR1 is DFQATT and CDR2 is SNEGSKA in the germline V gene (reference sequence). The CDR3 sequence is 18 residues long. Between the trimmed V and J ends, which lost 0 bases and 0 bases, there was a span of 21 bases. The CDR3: CSARDESGSRRGSYEQYF. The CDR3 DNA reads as TGCAGTGCTAGAGATGAAAGCGGGTCGCGGCGGGGCTCCTACGAGCAGTACTTC.